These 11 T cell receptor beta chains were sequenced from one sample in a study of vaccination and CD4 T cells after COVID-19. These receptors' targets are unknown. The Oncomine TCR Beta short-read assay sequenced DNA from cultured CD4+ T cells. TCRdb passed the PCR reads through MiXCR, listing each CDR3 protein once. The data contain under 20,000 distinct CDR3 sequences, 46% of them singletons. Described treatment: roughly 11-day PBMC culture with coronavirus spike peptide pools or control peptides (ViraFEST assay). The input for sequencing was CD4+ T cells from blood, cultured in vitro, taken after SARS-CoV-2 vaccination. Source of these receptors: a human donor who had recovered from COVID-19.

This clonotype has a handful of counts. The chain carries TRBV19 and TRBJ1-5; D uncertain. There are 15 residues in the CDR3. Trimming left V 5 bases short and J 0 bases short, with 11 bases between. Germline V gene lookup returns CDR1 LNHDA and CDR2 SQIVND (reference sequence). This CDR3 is CASSQNSGSNQPQHF. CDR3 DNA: TGTGCCAGTAGTCAGAACAGCGGTAGCAATCAGCCCCAGCATTTT.

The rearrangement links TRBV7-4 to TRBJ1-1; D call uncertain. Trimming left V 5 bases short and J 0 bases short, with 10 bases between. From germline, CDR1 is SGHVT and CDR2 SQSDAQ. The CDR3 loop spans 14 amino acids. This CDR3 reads CASSVQDLNTEAFF. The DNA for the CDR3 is TGTGCCAGCAGCGTGCAAGACCTGAACACTGAAGCTTTCTTT.

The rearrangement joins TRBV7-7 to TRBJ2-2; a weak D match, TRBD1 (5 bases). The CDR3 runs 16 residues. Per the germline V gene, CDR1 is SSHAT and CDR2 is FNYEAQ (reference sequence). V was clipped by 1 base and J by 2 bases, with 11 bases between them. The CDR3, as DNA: TGTGCCAGCAGCTTAGGACAGATAAGTAACACCGGGGAGCTGTTTTTT. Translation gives CASSLGQISNTGELFF.

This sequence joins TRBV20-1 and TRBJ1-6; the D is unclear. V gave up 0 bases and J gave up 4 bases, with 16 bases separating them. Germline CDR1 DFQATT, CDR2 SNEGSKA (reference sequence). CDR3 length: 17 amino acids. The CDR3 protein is CSARDLEGESYNSPLHF. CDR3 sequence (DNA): TGCAGTGCTAGAGATTTGGAGGGAGAGAGTTATAATTCACCCCTCCACTTT.

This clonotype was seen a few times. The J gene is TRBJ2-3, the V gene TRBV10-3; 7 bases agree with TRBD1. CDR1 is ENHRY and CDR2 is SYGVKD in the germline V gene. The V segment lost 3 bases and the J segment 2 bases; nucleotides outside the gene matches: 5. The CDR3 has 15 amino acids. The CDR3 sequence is CAISEGQANTDTQYF. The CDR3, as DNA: TGTGCCATCAGTGAAGGACAGGCCAACACAGATACGCAGTATTTT.

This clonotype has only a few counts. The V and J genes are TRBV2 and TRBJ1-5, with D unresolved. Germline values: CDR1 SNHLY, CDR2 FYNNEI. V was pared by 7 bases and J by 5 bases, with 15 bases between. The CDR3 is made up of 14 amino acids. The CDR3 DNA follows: TGTGCCAGCACCAAGGAGAGTGGGGATCAGCCCCAGCATTTT. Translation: CASTKESGDQPQHF.

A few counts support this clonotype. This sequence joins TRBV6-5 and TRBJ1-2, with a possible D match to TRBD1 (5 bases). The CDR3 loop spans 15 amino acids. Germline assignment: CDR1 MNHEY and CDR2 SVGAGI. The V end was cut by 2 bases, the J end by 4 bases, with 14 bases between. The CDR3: CASSYAQGRSYGYTF. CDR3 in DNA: TGTGCCAGCAGTTACGCCCAGGGAAGGAGCTATGGCTACACCTTC.

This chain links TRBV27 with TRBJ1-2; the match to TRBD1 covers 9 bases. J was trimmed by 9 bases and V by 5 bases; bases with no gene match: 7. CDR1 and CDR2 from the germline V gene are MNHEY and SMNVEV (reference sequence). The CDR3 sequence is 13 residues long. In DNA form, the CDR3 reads TGTGCCAGCAGTGTAACAGGGGGCGCCCGCTACACCTTC. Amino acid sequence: CASSVTGGARYTF.

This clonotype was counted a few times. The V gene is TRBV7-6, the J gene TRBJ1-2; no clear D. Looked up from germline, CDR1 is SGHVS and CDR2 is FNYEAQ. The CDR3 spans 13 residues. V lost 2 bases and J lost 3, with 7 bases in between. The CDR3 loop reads CASSLSQDYGYTF. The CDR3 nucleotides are TGTGCCAGCAGCTTAAGCCAGGACTATGGCTACACCTTC.

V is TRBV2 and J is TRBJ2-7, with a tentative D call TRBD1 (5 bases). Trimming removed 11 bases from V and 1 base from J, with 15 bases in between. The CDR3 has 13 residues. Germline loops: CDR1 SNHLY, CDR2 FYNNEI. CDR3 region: CASKGQGSYEQYF. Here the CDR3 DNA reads TGTGCCTCGAAAGGGCAGGGATCCTACGAGCAGTACTTC.

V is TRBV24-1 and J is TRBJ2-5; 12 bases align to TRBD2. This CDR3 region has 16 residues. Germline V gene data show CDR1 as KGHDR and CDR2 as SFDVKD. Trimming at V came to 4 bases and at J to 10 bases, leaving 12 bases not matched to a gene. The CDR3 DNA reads TGTGCCACCAGTGACAAGGCTAGCGGGAGGGCCAGGATCCAGTACTTC. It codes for CATSDKASGRARIQYF.